This T cell receptor beta chain was sequenced in a study of blood T cell repertoires in COVID-19. Study-wide background: Recovery among Cohort 3 donors was established by two negative PCRs, clearance, or symptom resolution. Sources were T cells, B-cell-depleted T cells, or PBMCs; the material itself was cDNA or gDNA.

Participants' reported clinical history set cohort assignment. This clone was counted a single time. Germline CDR1 and CDR2: LGHNT and FRNRAP. V gave up 7 bases and J gave up 6 bases, with 9 bases separating them. The CDR3 sequence is 11 residues long. Methods used by the authors: Estimation of nucleated cell counts relied on the amplification of reference gene primers. Data came from immunoSEQ multiplex PCR; TCRdb stores just in-frame clones and leaves some out. V, J and clone size reflect that table, while D and trimming were determined from the DNA. This sample has 150,000 to 200,000 clones, with about 85% found just once.

The TCR originated in a woman in her 40s in a cohort exposed to, infected with or recovered from COVID-19 (not recorded which). The sample taken for sequencing was PBMCs or T cells enriched from blood (not recorded which). The chain combines TRBV12-5 with TRBJ1-1; D is ambiguous. Written as DNA, the CDR3 is TGTGCTAGTGCTCCTGGCTCTGAAGCTTTCTTT. Residues: CASAPGSEAFF.